This TCR beta chain comes out of a study of cytomegalovirus exposure and HLA in healthy donors (dated by TCRdb to about 2017). General notes on the study: An earlier analysis of approximately 550 of the donors reported 250 to 300 Gb of sequence data and 100 million to 130 million unique TCR beta sequences from approximately 180 million T cells. Roughly 300 gigabases of sequencing data and 78 million or so unique TCR sequences were included in an early release covering about 620 HLA-typed donors. The genetic ancestry cluster associated with self-reported Caucasian donors included 81% of the approximately 400 genotyped donors. The study aimed to test whether signatures of past pathogen exposure could be identified by cataloging public T cell receptors. The T cell repertoires of under 750 subjects were profiled by immunosequencing and related to cytomegalovirus serostatus. Besides the first cohort of under 700 subjects, a separate validation cohort made up of 95 to 150 different subjects was used. The study combined high-throughput TCR immunosequencing, statistical association of individual TCRs with disease status, and machine learning to predict cytomegalovirus infection status. In a later analysis, previously published TCR beta repertoires from more than 500 donors were re-analyzed and high-resolution HLA genotyping was added so that TCR occurrence patterns could be studied. Rather than using new phenotypic data, the later analysis identified candidate immune exposures from TCR beta sequences and from how often those sequences occurred across donors. An earlier analysis of some 500 of the donors used high-throughput TCR beta sequencing to judge whether each TCR beta V gene segment behaved as functional or pseudogenic. Donor age, sex, ethnicity and CMV serostatus were compiled alongside the repertoire data. In a later genetic analysis, genome-wide SNP genotypes for about 65% of the roughly 670 donors were used, and that subset was treated as a discovery cohort. All discovery cohort repertoires had been generated using a single sequencing platform. Both class I and class II loci were covered by HLA typing, at four-digit resolution. Typing coverage varied by locus: about 620-640 donors for A, B, C, DRB1 and DQB1; around 560 for DQA1; over 600 for DPA1; roughly 470 for DPB1. Because of strong linkage in the cohort, 4 to 6 DR-DQ haplotypes were treated as single units for association and clustering. Among 350 to 400 genotyped donors of the cohort, an average of about 240,000 unique TCR beta nucleotide sequences were sequenced per donor, roughly a sixth of them non-productive. Overall study outcomes, separate from this receptor: Several of the top co-occurrence clusters appeared to be linked to parvovirus B19, influenza, CMV and Epstein-Barr virus, according to a later analysis. Linkage disequilibrium might explain the correlated functional status among segregating V segments, but an unknown experimental factor could not be excluded. An earlier analysis of approximately 500 of the donors showed that most TCR beta V segments appeared in productive rearrangements either about 90% or about 30% of the time, which broadly matched IMGT annotations. A later analysis associated about 18,000 TCR beta sequences with specific HLA alleles at a false discovery rate of 0.05. A group of highly shared sequence variants was considered likely to be a technical artifact of the sequencing pipeline. A later analysis found that HLA-associated TCR beta chains were more clonally expanded and had lower generation probabilities than equally common non-associated chains. Because the 87-base-pair reads could not distinguish some IMGT-functional V segments, including TRBV6-2 and TRBV6-3, those segments were excluded. Across donors, most TCR sequences were observed very rarely, whereas some public TCRs were present in many individuals. Most CMV-associated TCR beta chains appeared to be HLA-restricted in a later analysis, and the HLA associations seemed to be driven largely by CMV exposure. Because counts were too low, roughly 17 rarely observed V segments, including chromosome 9 orphons, were left out of the earlier analysis of 587 of the donors. In a later genetic analysis, a missense DCLRE1C variant was associated with V-gene and J-gene trimming of TCR beta chains, and the association was replicated in an independent cohort. For the cohort, immune exposure information was limited to CMV serostatus. The classifier was reported to diagnose cytomegalovirus status with high specificity and sensitivity in both the original cohort and the validation cohort. HLA typing was unavailable for some donors at each locus, so association tests used only the typed subset. It was suggested by the authors that the approach could potentially be generalized to other disease states and immunological phenotypes. Assigning TCR associations to individual alleles was difficult when HLA alleles, especially DR and DQ, strongly co-occurred. In a later genetic analysis, fewer N-insertions in productive TCRs were reported among donors in an Asian-associated ancestry cluster than the approximately 630-donor mean. In the study, approximately 150 TCR beta chains were listed as associated with cytomegalovirus. The presence/absence analyses assumed that sequencing depth was roughly uniform across donors, and that assumption may not be true. This cohort had only TCR beta chains sequenced, and the lack of alpha or paired-chain data limited which features could be detected. A few of the identified cytomegalovirus-associated TCR beta chains were confirmed in vitro to be specific for cytomegalovirus antigens. A further reported finding was that TCR beta sequences accurately predicted the HLA-A and HLA-B alleles for most subjects in the first cohort. According to a later analysis, TCR association rates differed among HLA loci, with DRB1 alleles showing the most associated TCRs and HLA-C alleles showing the fewest.

This clone was found once. What this receptor recognizes is not known. No much larger clone exists at a distance of one base, and base qualities are not known. Via the germline V gene, CDR1 is MDHEN and CDR2 SYDVKM. The CDR3 contains 16 residues, cysteine and phenylalanine counted. The read is trimmed to its CDR3 DNA, 48 bases read in frame from base 1. V ends up 2 bases short and J 0 bases short, with an unmatched junction base count of 7. Libraries were prepared through the immunoSEQ multiplex PCR assay. For the multiplex PCR, a mixture combining 60 forward primers for TCR Vbeta segments and 13 reverse primers for TCR Jbeta segments was used. The CDR3 region of rearranged TCR beta genes was amplified from genomic DNA by a multiplex PCR assay. On the Illumina HiSeq System, the amplified TCR beta libraries were sequenced as 87-base-pair reads. As for the original processing: A later analysis tallied about 77 million unique TCR beta chains across the roughly 610 repertoires, and some 10 million of those chains were shared by two or more donors. Raw reads were error-corrected and collapsed into unique sequences by a nearest-neighbor algorithm in which closely related sequences were merged to remove PCR and sequencing errors. Alignment of CDR3 sequences to IMGT reference sequences was used to assign V, D and J gene segments. For a sequence to be retained, a match of at least six nucleotides was required to both a V gene segment and a J gene segment. A rearrangement was called productive if the CDR3 had no stop codons and remained in frame with V and J, and every other rearrangement was called non-productive. CDR3 was defined by IMGT convention, running from the second conserved V-encoded cysteine to the conserved J-encoded phenylalanine. Sequences without an unambiguous match to a single V gene segment were excluded from the earlier analysis of over 500 of the donors. An earlier analysis of fewer than 750 of the donors classified V segments as functional when productive rearrangements were above 56.7% and as segregating when the standard deviation between donors was above 5%. A statistical classification framework was built for diagnosing cytomegalovirus status from the catalog of TCR beta chain sequences. A later analysis assigned V and J genes by comparing TCR nucleotide sequences with IMGT/GENE-DB human TR gene sequences. Using the TCRdist pipeline, a later analysis assigned CDR3 sequences along with most-parsimonious VDJ recombination scenarios. In a later analysis, each TCR beta chain was defined by its CDR3 amino acid sequence together with its V-gene family, and reads without a unique V-gene family were excluded. To address suspected cross-contamination and a sequencing artifact, a later analysis removed under 600 highly shared, low-generation-probability nucleotide sequences. A later analysis calculated a clonal expansion index for each public chain from normalized within-repertoire ranks of inferred template counts. Generation probabilities in a later analysis came from a VDJ recombination model fitted to out-of-frame rearrangements, and those results were checked against IGoR. A later analysis scored TCR-TCR, TCR-HLA and TCR-CMV co-occurrence with hypergeometric tests, applying a repertoire-size bias correction to TCR pairs. To estimate false discovery rates, a later analysis permuted the HLA or CMV assignments 20 times. In a later analysis, co-occurring TCRs were grouped with DBSCAN, and TCRdist sequence similarity was added when clustering was performed within HLA-allele-positive subsets. Repertoires with fewer than 30,000 or more than 120,000 public chains, plus five repertoires with anomalous nucleotide sharing, were excluded from co-occurrence clustering. In TCRdb, the immuneACCESS table is reduced to in-frame sequences with V and J assigned. These tables do not hold every clone; where another copy was compared, an unresolved V gene accounts for under half, and the others remain unexplained. The D gene and trimming were derived from the DNA, and the V and J assignments and clone size from that table. The sample has some 110,000 clones on record, roughly 80% of them singletons. The ten top clones hold 2.1% of the sample.

The cohort was made up of 500 to 800 healthy bone marrow donors. At the time of sampling, every cohort member was nominally healthy, though immune exposures that went unrecorded were likely present. The donor tested CMV seronegative, placing the donor among the roughly 400 seronegative members of the cohort. A peripheral blood sample was provided by each donor, and peripheral blood mononuclear cells were used for TCR beta sequencing. The Qiagen DNeasy Blood Extraction Kit was used to extract genomic DNA from the blood cell samples. The source of this sequence is a man aged 30-40 years in good health and CMV-seronegative. Sequencing was done on a sample of PBMCs. In this chain, TRBV28 is recombined with TRBJ2-7, and TRBD2 aligns with 7 junction nucleotides. The CDR3 here reads CASSLVLGGGSYEQYF. The nucleotides are TGTGCCAGCAGTTTAGTATTGGGGGGGGGCTCCTACGAGCAGTACTTC.